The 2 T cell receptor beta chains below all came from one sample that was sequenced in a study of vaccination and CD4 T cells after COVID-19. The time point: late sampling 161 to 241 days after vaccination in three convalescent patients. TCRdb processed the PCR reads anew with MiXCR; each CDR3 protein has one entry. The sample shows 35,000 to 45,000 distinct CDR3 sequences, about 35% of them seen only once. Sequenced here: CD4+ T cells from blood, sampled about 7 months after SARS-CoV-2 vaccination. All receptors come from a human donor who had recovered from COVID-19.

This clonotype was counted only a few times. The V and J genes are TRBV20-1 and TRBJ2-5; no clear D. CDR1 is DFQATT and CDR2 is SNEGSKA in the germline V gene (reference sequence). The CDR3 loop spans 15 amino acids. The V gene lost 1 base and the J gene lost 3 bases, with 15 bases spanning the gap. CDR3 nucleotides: TGCAGTGCTAGAGGGCTTCGTGGGTTAGAAGAGACCCAGTACTTC. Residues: CSARGLRGLEETQYF.

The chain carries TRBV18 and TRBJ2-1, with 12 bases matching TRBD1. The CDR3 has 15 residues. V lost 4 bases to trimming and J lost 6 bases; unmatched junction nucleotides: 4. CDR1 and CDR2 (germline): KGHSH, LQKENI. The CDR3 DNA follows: TGTGCCAGCTCACAGGGGACAGGGGGCTTCAATGAGCAGTTCTTC. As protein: CASSQGTGGFNEQFF. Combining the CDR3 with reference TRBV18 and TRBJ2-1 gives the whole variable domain NAGVMQNPRHLVRRRGQEARLRCSPMKGHSHVYWYRQLPEEGLKFMVYLQKENIIDESGMPKERFSAEFPKEGPSILRIQQVVRGDSAAYFCASSQGTGGFNEQFFGPGTRLTVL.